Listed below are T cell receptor beta chains from one sample, sequenced in a study of T cell responses to AZD1222 COVID-19 vaccine. The data were produced by immunoSEQ multiplex PCR, yet TCRdb's version contains in-frame clones alone and is incomplete. The data show more than 95,000 clones, 80% to 90% seen once. The sample consisted of peripheral blood, taken on day 0 of AZD1222 vaccination. The receptors were sampled from an adult in good health. Both conserved end residues are part of each CDR3. The D gene is left open where the match is weak. Size tells how often a clone was seen (once, few, many) or the class of an expanded clone, and some rows leave it out.

j_gene | abundance | d_gene | v_gene | CDR3nt | CDR3aa
TRBJ2-7 | NA | NA | TRBV6-5 | TGTGCCAGCAGGAGAGGACCGCCGAGCTCCTACGAGCAGTACTTC | CASRRGPPSSYEQYF
TRBJ1-2 | NA | NA | TRBV28 | TGTGCCAGCAGTTCCCCCCAAGCGGGGGTGGATGGCTACACCTTC | CASSSPQAGVDGYTF
TRBJ2-4 | NA | NA | TRBV5-4 | TGTGCCAGCAGCTTTGAGGACGCTCGAAGGGAAAACATTCAGTACTTC | CASSFEDARRENIQYF
TRBJ2-1 | NA | TRBD1 | TRBV27 | TGTGCCAGCAATTCCGGACAGGGGTTTAGAGATGAGCAGTTCTTC | CASNSGQGFRDEQFF
TRBJ1-3 | NA | NA | TRBV9 | TGTGCCAGCAGCGTAGACCGGCGGGGAAACACCATATATTTT | CASSVDRRGNTIYF
TRBJ1-2 | NA | NA | TRBV30 | TGTGCCTGGAACCTGGGGATAGGGTATGGCTACACCTTC | CAWNLGIGYGYTF
TRBJ2-7 | NA | NA | TRBV5-4 | TGTGCCAGCAGCTTAAGAGGCGAGCAGTACTTC | CASSLRGEQYF
TRBJ2-7 | NA | TRBD1 | TRBV5-4 | TGTGCCAGCAGCTCCCCCGGACAGGGCTACGAGCAGTACTTC | CASSSPGQGYEQYF
TRBJ2-1 | NA | TRBD2 | TRBV5-1 | TGCGCCAGCAGGGGGACTAGCGGGAGGGCCTACAATGAGCAGTTCTTC | CASRGTSGRAYNEQFF
TRBJ1-5 | NA | NA | TRBV2 | TGTGCCAGCAGTTGGGACGAAGGTCAGCCCCAGCATTTT | CASSWDEGQPQHF
TRBJ2-2 | NA | TRBD2 | TRBV27 | TGTGCCAGCAAATCGGAGGGCGGGAGGGCCGCCGGGGAGCTGTTTTTT | CASKSEGGRAAGELFF
TRBJ1-4 | NA | TRBD1 | TRBV6-5 | TGTGCCAGCAGTTATGACCCGGGACAGGGTAATGAAAAACTGTTTTTT | CASSYDPGQGNEKLFF
TRBJ1-1 | NA | NA | TRBV4-1 | TGCGCCAGCAGCTCAAATGGAGGTATGAACACTGAAGCTTTCTTT | CASSSNGGMNTEAFF
TRBJ2-3 | NA | TRBD2 | TRBV18 | TGTGCCAGCTCACCGACTAGCGGGAGGGGTTCCGGCACAGATACGCAGTATTTT | CASSPTSGRGSGTDTQYF
TRBJ2-5 | NA | NA | TRBV29-1 | TGCAGCGTCCTCCCGGGGAACGGTGAGACCCAGTACTTC | CSVLPGNGETQYF
TRBJ1-3 | NA | NA | TRBV28 | TGTGCCAGCAGCCAACCTGGAAACACCATATATTTT | CASSQPGNTIYF
TRBJ1-1 | NA | NA | TRBV27 | TGTGCCAGCAGTTCCATGAACACTGAAGCTTTCTTT | CASSSMNTEAFF
TRBJ2-7 | few | NA | TRBV6-2/TRBV6-3 | TGTGCCAGCAGCGTACCACAGGGCTACTACGAGCAGTACTTC | CASSVPQGYYEQYF
TRBJ1-2 | NA | NA | TRBV28 | TGTGCCAGCAGTTTACCAGGGGCAGGGAGGTCTGGCTACACCTTC | CASSLPGAGRSGYTF
TRBJ1-5 | NA | TRBD1 | TRBV28 | TGTGCCAGCAGTTTGTGGTCCCAGGGGGGCAATCAGCCCCAGCATTTT | CASSLWSQGGNQPQHF
TRBJ2-7 | NA | TRBD1 | TRBV5-1 | TGCGCCAGCAGCTCGGACCCGGGACAGGGAAACGAGCAGTACTTC | CASSSDPGQGNEQYF
TRBJ1-1 | NA | NA | TRBV7-6 | TGTGCCAGCAGCGACCTTGGGTTAAGGGACACTGAAGCTTTCTTT | CASSDLGLRDTEAFF
TRBJ2-1 | NA | NA | TRBV9 | TGTGCCAGCAGCGTAGGTGCCCCGGGGAGTGCTCTCTACAATGAGCAGTTCTTC | CASSVGAPGSALYNEQFF
TRBJ2-3 | NA | NA | TRBV9 | TGTGCCAGCGGCGTAGTGGCTAGCAGCACAGATACGCAGTATTTT | CASGVVASSTDTQYF
TRBJ1-4 | NA | NA | TRBV7-8 | TGTGCCAGCAGCCCCTGGTATCAAACTAATGAAAAACTGTTTTTT | CASSPWYQTNEKLFF
TRBJ1-2 | NA | NA | TRBV6-1 | TGTGCCAGCAGTGAGTTCGAGCGGGAACTTATCTATGGCTACACCTTC | CASSEFERELIYGYTF
TRBJ2-1 | NA | NA | TRBV5-4 | TGTGCCAGCAGCTCCTCGCCACACAACTACAATGAGCAGTTCTTC | CASSSSPHNYNEQFF
TRBJ2-2 | NA | TRBD2 | TRBV6-5 | TGTGCCAGCAGCCCGGGGGGGACGAACACCGGGGAGCTGTTTTTT | CASSPGGTNTGELFF
TRBJ2-4 | NA | NA | TRBV28 | TGTGCCAGCAGTGGGACATCTCTCACCAAAAACATTCAGTACTTC | CASSGTSLTKNIQYF
TRBJ2-3 | NA | NA | TRBV21-1 | TGTGCCAGCTCTGGACAGGTCCCCTGGGATACGCAGTATTTT | CASSGQVPWDTQYF
TRBJ1-1 | once | NA | TRBV7-8 | TGTGCCAGCAGCTCAGCAGCGAACACTGAAGCTTTCTTT | CASSSAANTEAFF
TRBJ1-2 | NA | NA | TRBV30 | TGTGCCTGGGCCACACAACCCACAGGAACCAATGGCTACACCTTC | CAWATQPTGTNGYTF
TRBJ2-7 | NA | TRBD1 | TRBV6-8 | TGTGCCACAGCCAGGGGGATCGACGAGCAGTACTTC | CATARGIDEQYF
TRBJ2-1 | once | NA | TRBV27 | TGTGCCACCGGTAAAGGAGGAGGGAATGAGCAGTTCTTC | CATGKGGGNEQFF
TRBJ2-1 | NA | TRBD1 | TRBV6-4 | TGTGCCAGCAGTCGCCTACCGGGACAGGGGTGGAATGAGCAGTTCTTC | CASSRLPGQGWNEQFF
TRBJ1-2 | NA | NA | TRBV7-8 | TGTGCCAGCAGCCTCGGACAACTGGATTATGGCTACACCTTC | CASSLGQLDYGYTF
TRBJ2-1 | NA | NA | TRBV11-3 | TGTGCCAGCAGCTCCGAGTACAATGAGCAGTTCTTC | CASSSEYNEQFF
TRBJ1-6 | NA | NA | TRBV12-3/TRBV12-4 | TGTGCCAGCAGTTTAATCCCCTCACCCCTCCACTTT | CASSLIPSPLHF
TRBJ1-1 | NA | TRBD1 | TRBV10-1 | TGCGCCAGCAGTGAGCCTATTCAGGGGGCGAGGGACACTGAAGCTTTCTTT | CASSEPIQGARDTEAFF
TRBJ1-5 | NA | TRBD1 | TRBV18 | TGTGCCAGCTCACTCCGGACAGGGATCGACAATCAGCCCCAGCATTTT | CASSLRTGIDNQPQHF
TRBJ1-1 | NA | NA | TRBV29-1 | TGCAGCGTTCCCGATGGGACTGAAGCTTTCTTT | CSVPDGTEAFF
TRBJ1-3 | NA | NA | TRBV30 | TGTGCCTGGAGTGTACGAAGTGGGGTCTCTGGAAACACCATATATTTT | CAWSVRSGVSGNTIYF
TRBJ2-1 | once | TRBD2 | TRBV4-3 | TGCGCCAGCAGCCAAGATCGGACTAGCGGATACAATGAGCAGTTCTTC | CASSQDRTSGYNEQFF
TRBJ2-5 | NA | TRBD2 | TRBV15 | TGTGCCACCAGCAGAGGGGGACCCAGGGCTAGCGGGAAAGGGAAGACCCAGTACTTC | CATSRGGPRASGKGKTQYF
TRBJ1-4 | NA | TRBD1 | TRBV5-6 | TGTGCCAGCAGCTTGTTGGGACAGGGGAGTGAAAAACTGTTTTTT | CASSLLGQGSEKLFF